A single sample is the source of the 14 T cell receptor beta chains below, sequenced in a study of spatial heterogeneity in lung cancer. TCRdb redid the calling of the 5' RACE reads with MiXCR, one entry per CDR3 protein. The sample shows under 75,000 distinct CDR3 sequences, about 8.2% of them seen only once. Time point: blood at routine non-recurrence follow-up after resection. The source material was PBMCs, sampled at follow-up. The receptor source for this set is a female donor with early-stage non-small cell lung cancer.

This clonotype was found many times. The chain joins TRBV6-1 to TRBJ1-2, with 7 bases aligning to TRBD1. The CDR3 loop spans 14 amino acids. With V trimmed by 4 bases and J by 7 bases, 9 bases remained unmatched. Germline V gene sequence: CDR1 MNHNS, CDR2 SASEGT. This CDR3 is CASSVTGLDVGYTF. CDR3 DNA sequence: TGTGCCAGCAGTGTGACAGGGTTGGATGTTGGCTACACCTTC.

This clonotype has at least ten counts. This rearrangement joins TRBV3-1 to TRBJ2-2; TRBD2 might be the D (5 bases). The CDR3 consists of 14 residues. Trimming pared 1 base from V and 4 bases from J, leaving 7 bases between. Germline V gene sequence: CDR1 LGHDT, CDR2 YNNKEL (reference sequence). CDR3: CASSQAGSTGELFF. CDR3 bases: TGTGCCAGCAGCCAAGCGGGGTCCACCGGGGAGCTGTTTTTT. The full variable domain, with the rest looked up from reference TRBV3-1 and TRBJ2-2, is DTAVSQTPKYLVTQMGNDKSIKCEQNLGHDTMYWYKQDSKKFLKIMFSYNNKELIINETVPNRFSPKSPDKAHLNLHINSLELGDSAVYFCASSQAGSTGELFFGEGSRLTVL.

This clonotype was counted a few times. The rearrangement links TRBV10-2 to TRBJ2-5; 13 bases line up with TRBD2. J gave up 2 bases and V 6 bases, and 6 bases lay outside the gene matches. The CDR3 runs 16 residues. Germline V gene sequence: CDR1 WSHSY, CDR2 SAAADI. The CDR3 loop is CASRLAGGLKQETQYF. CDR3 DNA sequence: TGCGCCAGCAGACTAGCGGGAGGGCTTAAACAAGAGACCCAGTACTTC.

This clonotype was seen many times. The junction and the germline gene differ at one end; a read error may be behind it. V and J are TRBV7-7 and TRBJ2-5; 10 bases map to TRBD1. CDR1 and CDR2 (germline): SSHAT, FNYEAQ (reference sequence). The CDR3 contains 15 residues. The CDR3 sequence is CASSLGQGLGETQYF. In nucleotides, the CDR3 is TGTGCTAGCAGCTTGGGACAGGGGCTCGGAGAGACCCAGTACTTC.

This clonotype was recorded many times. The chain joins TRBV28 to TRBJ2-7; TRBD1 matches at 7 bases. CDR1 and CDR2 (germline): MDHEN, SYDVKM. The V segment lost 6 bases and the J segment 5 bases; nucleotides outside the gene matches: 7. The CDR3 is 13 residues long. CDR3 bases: TGTGCCAGCAGCCGAACAGGGGTAGACGAGCAGTACTTC. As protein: CASSRTGVDEQYF.

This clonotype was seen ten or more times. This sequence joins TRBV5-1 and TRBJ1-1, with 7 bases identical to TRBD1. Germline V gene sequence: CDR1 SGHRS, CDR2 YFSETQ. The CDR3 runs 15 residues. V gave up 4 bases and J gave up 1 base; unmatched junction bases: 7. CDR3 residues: CASSVSGTENTEAFF. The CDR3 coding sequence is TGCGCCAGCAGCGTATCCGGGACAGAGAACACTGAAGCTTTCTTT.

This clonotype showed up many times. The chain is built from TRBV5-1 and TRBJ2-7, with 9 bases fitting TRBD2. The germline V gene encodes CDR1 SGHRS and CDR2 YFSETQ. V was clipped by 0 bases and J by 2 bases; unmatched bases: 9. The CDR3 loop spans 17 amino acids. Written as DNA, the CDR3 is TGCGCCAGCAGCTTGGTAACTAGCGGGTCCAAGACCTACGAGCAGTACTTC. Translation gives CASSLVTSGSKTYEQYF. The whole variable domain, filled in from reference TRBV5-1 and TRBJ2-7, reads KAGVTQTPRYLIKTRGQQVTLSCSPISGHRSVSWYQQTPGQGLQFLFEYFSETQRNKGNFPGRFSGRQFSNSRSEMNVSTLELGDSALYLCASSLVTSGSKTYEQYFGPGTRLTVT.

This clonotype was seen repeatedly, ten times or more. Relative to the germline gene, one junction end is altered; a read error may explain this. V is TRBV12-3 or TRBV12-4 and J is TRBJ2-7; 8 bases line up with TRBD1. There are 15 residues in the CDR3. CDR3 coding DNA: TGTGCCAGCAGGTTAGGACAGGGCCACTCCTACGAGCAGTACTTC. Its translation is CASRLGQGHSYEQYF.

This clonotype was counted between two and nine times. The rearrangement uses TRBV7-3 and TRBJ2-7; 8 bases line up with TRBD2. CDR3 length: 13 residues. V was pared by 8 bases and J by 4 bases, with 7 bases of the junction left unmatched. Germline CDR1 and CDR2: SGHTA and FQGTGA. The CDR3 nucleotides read TGTGCCAGCGGCAGCGGGAGTGGGTACGAGCAGTACTTC. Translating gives CASGSGSGYEQYF.

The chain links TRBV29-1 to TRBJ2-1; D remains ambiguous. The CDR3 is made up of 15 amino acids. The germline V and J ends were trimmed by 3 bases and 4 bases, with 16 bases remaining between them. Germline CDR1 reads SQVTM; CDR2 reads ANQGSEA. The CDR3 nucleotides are TGCAGCGTTGATAGGGTGCGGATTGGGTACAATGAGCAGTTCTTC. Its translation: CSVDRVRIGYNEQFF.

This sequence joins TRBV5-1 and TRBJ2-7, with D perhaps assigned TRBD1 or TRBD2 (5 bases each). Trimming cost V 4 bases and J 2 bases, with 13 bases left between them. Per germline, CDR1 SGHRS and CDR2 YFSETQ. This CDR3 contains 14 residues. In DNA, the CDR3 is TGCGCCAGCAGCGCCGGGACCCCCCCCTACGAGCAGTACTTC. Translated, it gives CASSAGTPPYEQYF.

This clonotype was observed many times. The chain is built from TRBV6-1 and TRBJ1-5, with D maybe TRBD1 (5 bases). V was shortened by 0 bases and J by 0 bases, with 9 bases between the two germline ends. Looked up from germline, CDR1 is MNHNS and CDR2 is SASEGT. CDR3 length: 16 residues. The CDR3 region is CASSEASGGSNQPQHF. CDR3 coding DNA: TGTGCCAGCAGTGAAGCAAGTGGGGGTAGCAATCAGCCCCAGCATTTT.

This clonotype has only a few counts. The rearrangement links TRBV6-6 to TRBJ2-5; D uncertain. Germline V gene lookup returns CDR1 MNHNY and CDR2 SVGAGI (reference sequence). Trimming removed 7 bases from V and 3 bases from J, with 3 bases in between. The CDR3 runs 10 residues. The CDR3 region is CASKKETQYF. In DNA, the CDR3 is TGTGCCAGCAAAAAAGAGACCCAGTACTTC.

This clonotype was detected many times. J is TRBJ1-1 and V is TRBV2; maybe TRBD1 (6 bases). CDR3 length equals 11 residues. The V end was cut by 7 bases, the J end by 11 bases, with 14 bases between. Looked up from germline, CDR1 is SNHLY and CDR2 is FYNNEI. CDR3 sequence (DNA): TGTGCCAGCACCATGGACAGACTCGCTTTCTTT. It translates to CASTMDRLAFF. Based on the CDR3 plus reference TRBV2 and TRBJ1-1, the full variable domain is EPEVTQTPSHQVTQMGQEVILRCVPISNHLYFYWYRQILGQKVEFLVSFYNNEISEKSEIFDDQFSVERPDGSNFTLKIRSTKLEDSAMYFCASTMDRLAFFGQGTRLTVV.